The 5 T cell receptor beta chains below all came from one sample that was sequenced in a study of T cells in Graves' hyperthyroidism and ophthalmopathy. Amplified TCR beta CDR3 regions derived from RNA transcripts. The study used the HTBI primer set for a first-round RT-PCR of the TCR CDR3. MiXCR, applied by TCRdb to the multiplex PCR reads, yields one record per CDR3 protein. In the table there are about 410,000 distinct CDR3 sequences, roughly 15% of which are singletons. The specimen was blood. The source is a young woman with Graves' ophthalmopathy.

The V call is TRBV3-1, the J call TRBJ2-7, with D perhaps TRBD1 (7 bases). The CDR3 spans 16 residues. Looked up from germline, CDR1 is LGHDT and CDR2 is YNNKEL (reference sequence). Deletions cut 5 bases from V and 3 bases from J, with 20 bases between. CDR3 DNA sequence: TGTGCCAGCAGCTCAACCGGGGCGGGACAGAGCTACGAGCAGTACTTC. Residues: CASSSTGAGQSYEQYF.

This clonotype was counted at least ten times. CDR3 DNA sequence: TGTGCCATCAGTGTAAAGGTACAGGGAAGGTACGAGCAGTACTTC. Translated, it gives CAISVKVQGRYEQYF. The chain joins TRBV10-3 to TRBJ2-7, with D tentatively TRBD1 (6 bases). Trimming cost V 4 bases and J 4 bases, with 17 bases left between them. CDR3 length: 15 residues. Germline assignment: CDR1 ENHRY and CDR2 SYGVKD.

On this clonotype: This likely stems from a read error, as it lies one base from a far larger clone. The J gene is TRBJ2-1, the V gene TRBV2; no clear D gene. The CDR3 is made up of 10 amino acids. From germline, CDR1 is SNHLY and CDR2 FYNNEI. The CDR3: CASRGNEQLF. The CDR3 coding sequence is TGTGCCAGCAGGGGGAATGAGCAGCTCTTC. The full variable domain, with the rest looked up from reference TRBV2 and TRBJ2-1, is EPEVTQTPSHQVTQMGQEVILRCVPISNHLYFYWYRQILGQKVEFLVSFYNNEISEKSEIFDDQFSVERPDGSNFTLKIRSTKLEDSAMYFCASRGNEQLFGPGTRLTVL.

The J gene is TRBJ1-1, the V gene TRBV6-1; D is unresolved. V was trimmed by 7 bases and J by 3 bases, leaving 12 bases between them. The CDR3 covers 13 residues. Germline CDR1 and CDR2: MNHNS and SASEGT. The CDR3 region has the DNA TGTGCCAGCACTACCCCGGAACACACTGAAGCTTTCTTT. Translating it yields CASTTPEHTEAFF.

Points on this clonotype: A much larger clone differs by one base, so this may be a read error. V and J are TRBV28 and TRBJ2-2; D may be TRBD1 (6 bases). The CDR3 extends over 14 amino acids. Germline CDR1 is MDHEN and CDR2 is SYDVKM. The CDR3 is CASSLTQGPGEPFF. In nucleotides, the CDR3 is TGTGCCAGCAGCCTCACACAGGGCCCCGGGGAGCCGTTTTTT.